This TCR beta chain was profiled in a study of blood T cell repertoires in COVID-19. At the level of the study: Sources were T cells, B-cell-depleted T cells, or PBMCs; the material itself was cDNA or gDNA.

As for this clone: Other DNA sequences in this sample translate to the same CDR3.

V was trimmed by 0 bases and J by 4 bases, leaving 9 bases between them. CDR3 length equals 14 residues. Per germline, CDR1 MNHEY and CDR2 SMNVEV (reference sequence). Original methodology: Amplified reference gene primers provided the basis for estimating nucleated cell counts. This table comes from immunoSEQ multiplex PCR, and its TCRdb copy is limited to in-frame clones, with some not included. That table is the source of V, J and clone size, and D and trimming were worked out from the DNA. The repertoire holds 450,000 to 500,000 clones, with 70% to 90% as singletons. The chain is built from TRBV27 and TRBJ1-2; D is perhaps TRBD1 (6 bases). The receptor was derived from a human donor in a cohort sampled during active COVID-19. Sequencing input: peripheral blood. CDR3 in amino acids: CASSLSRTAYGYTF. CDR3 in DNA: TGTGCCAGCAGTTTATCGAGGACAGCCTATGGCTACACCTTC.